Described below is a single TCR beta chain sequence and its context. No antigen is known for it. These data originate in a study of cytomegalovirus exposure and HLA in healthy donors. Overall study findings and caveats: Overall, approximately 150 TCR beta chains were annotated as cytomegalovirus-associated.

The PCR used 60 Vbeta and 13 Jbeta primers. Using immunoSEQ multiplex PCR, the repertoire was profiled, and TCRdb retains in-frame clones only, with some absent. The data contain 170,000 or so clones, about 79% of them singletons. V lost 2 bases to trimming and J lost 2 bases; unmatched junction nucleotides: 5. Germline lookup yields CDR1 SGDLS and CDR2 YYNGEE. The CDR3 loop spans 15 amino acids. The clonotype originates from a man over 45 in good health and CMV-seropositive. The V and J genes are TRBV9 and TRBJ2-7, with TRBD1 identical over 9 bases. Sequencing was performed on PBMCs. The CDR3 DNA is TGTGCCAGCAGCGTGGGACAGGGCGGAACCTACGAGCAGTACTTC. This encodes CASSVGQGGTYEQYF.